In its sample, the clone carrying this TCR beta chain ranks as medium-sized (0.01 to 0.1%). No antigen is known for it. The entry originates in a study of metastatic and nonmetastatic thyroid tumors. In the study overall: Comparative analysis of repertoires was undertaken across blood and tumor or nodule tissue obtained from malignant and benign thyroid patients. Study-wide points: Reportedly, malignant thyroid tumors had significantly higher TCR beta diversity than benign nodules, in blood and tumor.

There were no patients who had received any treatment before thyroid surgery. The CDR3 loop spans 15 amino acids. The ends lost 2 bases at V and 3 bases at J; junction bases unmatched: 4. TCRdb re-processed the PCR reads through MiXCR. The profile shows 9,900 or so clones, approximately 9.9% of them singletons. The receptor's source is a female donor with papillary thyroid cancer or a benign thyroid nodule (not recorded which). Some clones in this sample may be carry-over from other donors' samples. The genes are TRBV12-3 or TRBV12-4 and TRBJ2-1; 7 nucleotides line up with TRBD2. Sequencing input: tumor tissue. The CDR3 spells CASSLLRGDYNEQFF. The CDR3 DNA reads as TGTGCCAGCAGTTTACTCCGGGGGGACTACAATGAGCAGTTCTTC.